This T cell receptor (beta chain) is drawn from a study of cytomegalovirus exposure and HLA in healthy donors. There are 15 residues in the CDR3. PCR amplification relied on 60 Vbeta primers (plus 13 Jbeta primers). Clones were read by immunoSEQ multiplex PCR, and TCRdb kept only the in-frame ones, dropping some. The table has around 190,000 clones, around 79% seen once. Sequenced sample: PBMCs. This TCR came from a woman aged 50 to 60 in good health and CMV-seronegative. The chain couples TRBV21-1 to TRBJ2-1; no DNA check was done on the table's D call, TRBD2. TRBV21-1 is a listed pseudogene. The CDR3 DNA sequence: TGTGCCAGCAGCAAAAAGCTTTATTCTAGAGTAAGAAAGTTCTTC. This sequence encodes CASSKKLYSRVRKFF.